A single sample gave rise to the 21 T cell receptor beta chains below, sequenced in a study of cytomegalovirus exposure and HLA in healthy donors. PCR was performed using 60 Vbeta and 13 Jbeta primers. This table comes from immunoSEQ multiplex PCR, and its TCRdb copy is limited to in-frame clones, with some not included. The sample has 100,000 or so clones, approximately 84% seen once; the top ten hold roughly 2%. Material for sequencing was PBMCs. These receptor sequences come from a man aged 18 to 35 in good health and CMV-seronegative.

The chain joins TRBV4-1 to TRBJ2-7; 10 bases are shared with TRBD1. Germline V gene data show CDR1 as MGHRA and CDR2 as YSYEKL. The CDR3 runs 16 residues. V lost 2 bases, J lost 6 bases, and 10 bases stayed unmatched. The CDR3: CASSQFSGTGESEQYF. The DNA of the CDR3 is TGCGCCAGCAGCCAATTCTCCGGGACAGGGGAGTCCGAGCAGTACTTC.

Written as DNA, the CDR3 is TGTGCCAGCAGCACACTGAGACAGGGGGCCGGTGAGCAGTTCTTC. This sequence encodes CASSTLRQGAGEQFF. The rearrangement joins TRBV11-2 to TRBJ2-1, with 10 nucleotides matching TRBD1. In germline, CDR1 is SGHAT, CDR2 FQNNGV. The CDR3 spans 15 residues. V trimming: 5 bases; J trimming: 9 bases; junction bases outside the gene matches: 10.

This chain uses TRBV25-1 with TRBJ1-2; D is possibly TRBD1 (5 bases). Germline-derived CDR1 and CDR2 are MGHDK and SYGVNS. Trimming pared 5 bases from V and 7 bases from J, leaving 14 bases between. The CDR3 runs to 13 residues. The CDR3 sequence is CASSTWGPPGYTF. The CDR3 DNA follows: TGTGCCAGCAGTACGTGGGGCCCCCCTGGCTACACCTTC.

This clone was detected once. The gene calls are TRBV28 and TRBJ1-2; D unclear. The CDR3 has 15 residues. CDR1 is MDHEN and CDR2 is SYDVKM in the germline V gene. The V end was cut by 6 bases, the J end by 0 bases, with 14 bases between. The CDR3 region has the DNA TGTGCCAGCAGCCCTGCCTACAGCCCTAACTATGGCTACACCTTC. This sequence encodes CASSPAYSPNYGYTF.

The J gene is TRBJ2-7, the V gene TRBV6-6; possible D gene TRBD1, 6 bases. The germline CDR1 and CDR2 sequences are MNHNY and SVGAGI (reference sequence). V lost 2 bases, J lost 6 bases, and 14 bases lay in between. This CDR3 has 14 residues. The CDR3 reads CASSYRDRNSEQYF. In DNA form, the CDR3 reads TGTGCCAGCAGTTACCGAGACAGGAACTCCGAGCAGTACTTC.

The rearrangement joins TRBV4-1 to TRBJ2-6; possibly TRBD2 for D (7 bases). This CDR3 is 18 amino acids long. Trimming cost V 4 bases and J 1 base, with 17 bases left between them. The germline CDR1 and CDR2 sequences are MGHRA and YSYEKL. The CDR3 sequence: CASSPRWGGGSGANVLTF. The DNA of the CDR3 is TGCGCCAGCAGCCCCAGGTGGGGAGGGGGTTCTGGGGCCAACGTCCTGACTTTC.

The rearrangement joins TRBV6-5 to TRBJ1-1; TRBD1 aligns across 8 bases. The CDR3 runs to 15 residues. Germline CDR1 and CDR2: MNHEY and SVGAGI. The trim removed 5 bases at V and 4 bases at J, leaving 9 bases unmatched. The CDR3 here is CASSQPQGAITEAFF. The CDR3 DNA follows: TGTGCCAGCAGTCAACCCCAGGGGGCCATCACTGAAGCTTTCTTT.

This chain connects TRBV6-6 to TRBJ1-2; 7 bases align to TRBD1. Looked up from germline, CDR1 is MNHNY and CDR2 is SVGAGI (reference sequence). The CDR3 has 15 amino acids. The junction had 4 bases not matched to a gene; V was cut back by 2 bases and J by 1 base. The CDR3: CASSYKGDSNYGYTF. CDR3 DNA sequence: TGTGCCAGCAGTTACAAGGGGGACAGTAACTATGGCTACACCTTC.

The chain couples TRBV4-3 to TRBJ1-1, with a possible D match to TRBD1 (5 bases). Trimming removed 1 base at V and 6 bases at J, with 12 bases between. Germline assignment: CDR1 LGHNA and CDR2 YSLEER. This CDR3 spans 14 amino acids. CDR3 coding DNA: TGCGCCAGCAGCCAAGTCCGACAGTCCTCTGAAGCTTTCTTT. This gives the protein CASSQVRQSSEAFF.

The chain couples TRBV28 to TRBJ1-2; 9 nucleotides agree with TRBD1. Germline CDR1 and CDR2: MDHEN and SYDVKM. The CDR3 sequence is 15 residues long. J was trimmed by 6 bases and V by 2 bases; bases with no gene match: 7. The CDR3, as DNA: TGTGCCAGCAGTTTAATTGGGACAGGGATACATGGCTACACCTTC. Its translation is CASSLIGTGIHGYTF.

The rearrangement joins TRBV7-2 to TRBJ1-1; D uncertain. The germline V gene encodes CDR1 SGHTA and CDR2 FQGNSA. V gave up 1 base and J gave up 1 base, with 4 bases separating them. The CDR3 contains 13 residues. The CDR3 region is CASSLDRNTEAFF. The CDR3, as DNA: TGTGCCAGCAGCTTAGACAGGAACACTGAAGCTTTCTTT.

This clone was recorded once. V usage is TRBV16 and J usage is TRBJ1-1; 7 bases agree with TRBD1. Per germline, CDR1 KGHSY and CDR2 FQNENV. This CDR3 is 15 amino acids long. After removal of 4 bases from V and 6 bases from J, the junction contained 11 bases not matched to a gene. The CDR3 reads CASSPVITGASEAFF. The CDR3 DNA reads TGTGCCAGCAGCCCAGTGATCACAGGGGCATCTGAAGCTTTCTTT.

Only a few counts were recorded for this clone. V and J are TRBV6-1 and TRBJ1-2; D is uncertain. Germline-derived CDR1 and CDR2 are MNHNS and SASEGT. This CDR3 region has 12 residues. With 6 bases removed from V and 8 bases from J, the gap between germline ends came to 13 bases. The CDR3 spells CASSGEVRGYTF. In DNA, the CDR3 is TGTGCCAGCAGCGGGGAAGTACGGGGCTACACCTTC.

The chain joins TRBV30 to TRBJ2-3; tentative D call: TRBD2 (6 bases). The CDR3 length is 16 residues. CDR1 is GTSNPN and CDR2 is SVGIG in the germline V gene (reference sequence). V lost 2 bases, J lost 1 base, and 16 bases lay in between. The CDR3 sequence is CAWSFGTYTRTDTQYF. In DNA form, the CDR3 reads TGTGCCTGGAGTTTTGGGACTTACACCCGCACAGATACGCAGTATTTT.

This rearrangement joins TRBV9 to TRBJ2-1, with TRBD2 matching over 14 bases. The V gene's germline CDR1 is SGDLS and CDR2 YYNGEE. This CDR3 spans 20 amino acids. Losses at the gene ends were 3 bases for V and 2 bases for J; bases not matched to a gene: 13. The CDR3 DNA sequence: TGTGCCAGCAGCGAACCATCCGGGACTAGCGGGAGAAGTCCCTACAATGAGCAGTTCTTC. Its protein product is CASSEPSGTSGRSPYNEQFF.

The rearrangement joins TRBV7-8 to TRBJ2-2, with D hard to call. CDR1 is SGHVS, CDR2 FQNEAQ, per germline. Deletions cut 3 bases from V and 0 bases from J, with 17 bases between. This CDR3 contains 18 residues. The CDR3 DNA is TGTGCCAGCAGCTTGATTTCCTGGCCCACCGCGAACACCGGGGAGCTGTTTTTT. Amino acid sequence: CASSLISWPTANTGELFF.

J is TRBJ2-5 and V is TRBV12-5; D might be TRBD1 (6 bases). CDR1 LGHNT and CDR2 FRNRAP come from the germline V gene. The V gene lost 7 bases and the J gene lost 3 bases, with 15 bases spanning the gap. The length of the CDR3 is 14 residues. The CDR3 reads CASALRTAKETQYF. DNA of the CDR3: TGTGCTAGTGCTCTCAGGACAGCAAAAGAGACCCAGTACTTC.

The chain links TRBV10-3 to TRBJ2-7; 11 nucleotides agree with TRBD2. V was pared by 0 bases and J by 0 bases, with 4 bases of the junction left unmatched. Per the germline V gene, CDR1 is ENHRY and CDR2 is SYGVKD. The CDR3 is 17 amino acids. Here the CDR3 reads CAISESKGLAASYEQYF. CDR3 nucleotides: TGTGCCATCAGTGAGTCGAAGGGACTAGCGGCCTCCTACGAGCAGTACTTC.

The chain recombines TRBV27 with TRBJ1-5, with D maybe TRBD1 (5 bases). Germline CDR1 reads MNHEY; CDR2 reads SMNVEV (reference sequence). Trimming stripped 3 bases from V and 6 bases from J, with 6 bases between. The CDR3 loop spans 12 amino acids. CDR3: CASSFGGQPQHF. CDR3 nucleotide sequence: TGTGCCAGCAGTTTCGGGGGTCAGCCCCAGCATTTT.

This chain joins TRBV11-3 and TRBJ2-2, with 9 bases aligning to TRBD1. The CDR3 is 15 residues long. Germline values: CDR1 SGHNT, CDR2 YENEEA. V shed 4 bases and J 7 bases; nucleotides not matched to a gene: 7. Here the CDR3 reads CASSSGQGPSGELFF. The DNA of the CDR3 is TGTGCCAGCAGCTCGGGACAGGGACCTAGCGGGGAGCTGTTTTTT.

This clone was seen just once. The chain joins TRBV21-1 to TRBJ2-7; the D call TRBD2 from the table was never checked on the DNA. TRBV21-1 is a known pseudogene. CDR3 length: 17 amino acids. The CDR3 is CASSLRRLAGPTYEQYF. CDR3 DNA: TGTGCCAGCAGCCTTAGGCGGCTAGCGGGACCAACCTACGAGCAGTACTTC.